This passage covers 20 T cell receptor beta chains from one sample sequenced in a study of cytomegalovirus exposure and HLA in healthy donors. This PCR relied on a set of 60 Vbeta primers and 13 Jbeta primers. TCRdb's copy holds only in-frame clones and misses some; the assay was immunoSEQ multiplex PCR. The sample yields under 130,000 clones, about 74% seen once. The source material was PBMCs. These TCRs come from a female donor in good health and CMV-seropositive.

This clone has just a few counts. The chain joins TRBV7-8 to TRBJ1-5, with 7 nucleotides matching TRBD1. V was clipped by 3 bases and J by 6 bases; unmatched bases: 8. Looked up from germline, CDR1 is SGHVS and CDR2 is FQNEAQ. The CDR3 has 15 amino acids. The CDR3 protein is CASSFQTGISQPQHF. In nucleotides, the CDR3 is TGTGCCAGCAGCTTTCAGACAGGGATCAGTCAGCCCCAGCATTTT.

V and J are TRBV28 and TRBJ2-1, with 8 positions matching TRBD2. The CDR3 spans 15 residues. Trimming cost V 6 bases and J 4 bases; bases outside gene matches: 8. Germline V gives CDR1 MDHEN, CDR2 SYDVKM. Here the CDR3 DNA reads TGTGCCAGCAGGGGAGGTACTAGCGGTTACAATGAGCAGTTCTTC. It is translated as CASRGGTSGYNEQFF. Filled out from reference TRBV28 and TRBJ2-1, the complete variable domain reads DVKVTQSSRYLVKRTGEKVFLECVQDMDHENMFWYRQDPGLGLRLIYFSYDVKMKEKGDIPEGYSVSREKKERFSLILESASTNQTSMYLCASRGGTSGYNEQFFGPGTRLTVL.

The chain combines TRBV29-1 with TRBJ2-1; D perhaps matches TRBD1 (5 bases). Deletions cut 5 bases from V and 3 bases from J, with 11 bases between. The CDR3 has 13 residues. Germline V gene sequence: CDR1 SQVTM, CDR2 ANQGSEA. The CDR3: CSVRPRDYNEQFF. Written as DNA, the CDR3 is TGCAGCGTTCGACCCAGGGACTACAATGAGCAGTTCTTC.

The CDR3 reads CASSLTLNTEAFF. For the CDR3, the DNA is TGTGCCAGCAGCTTAACACTGAACACTGAAGCTTTCTTT. The rearrangement uses TRBV7-2 and TRBJ1-1; D unresolved. Trimming cost V 2 bases and J 0 bases, with 4 bases left between them. The CDR3 runs 13 residues. Germline V CDR1 and CDR2: SGHTA, FQGNSA.

This clone was seen only once. V gene TRBV7-8 combines with J gene TRBJ1-5; TRBD1 matches 9 bases. V lost 5 bases and J lost 0; bases outside the gene matches: 14. The CDR3 extends over 19 amino acids. Germline V gives CDR1 SGHVS, CDR2 FQNEAQ. The CDR3 loop is CASSRTTGGSFYSNQPQHF. The CDR3 DNA is TGTGCCAGCAGCCGAACAACAGGGGGCTCTTTTTATAGCAATCAGCCCCAGCATTTT.

The V call is TRBV7-2, the J call TRBJ2-1, with 14 bases aligning to TRBD2. The germline CDR1 and CDR2 sequences are SGHTA and FQGNSA. This CDR3 comprises 16 residues. With 5 bases clipped from V and 9 bases from J, the junction kept 9 bases outside the gene matches. This CDR3 reads CASSGTRLAGGFEQFF. The CDR3 DNA sequence: TGTGCCAGCAGCGGGACTAGACTAGCGGGAGGGTTTGAGCAGTTCTTC.

This chain links TRBV30 with TRBJ1-5; D unresolved. Germline CDR1 reads GTSNPN; CDR2 reads SVGIG (reference sequence). V was pared by 0 bases and J by 0 bases, with 3 bases between. This CDR3 is 13 amino acids long. The CDR3 DNA sequence: TGTGCCTGGAGTGTCGGTAGCAATCAGCCCCAGCATTTT. As protein: CAWSVGSNQPQHF.

The CDR3 nucleotides are TGTGCCAGTAGTATTGCGGGTGGGGAACAGCCCCAGCATTTT. It yields the protein CASSIAGGEQPQHF. The chain combines TRBV19 with TRBJ1-5; the D is unclear. V was trimmed by 3 bases and J by 7 bases, leaving 13 bases between them. CDR3 length: 14 amino acids. Germline assignment: CDR1 LNHDA and CDR2 SQIVND (reference sequence).

The chain employs TRBV27 and TRBJ2-5; D is perhaps TRBD2 (7 bases). The CDR3 is 14 residues long. Per germline, CDR1 MNHEY and CDR2 SMNVEV (reference sequence). V dropped 3 bases and J dropped 5 bases, with 13 bases sitting between them. The DNA for the CDR3 is TGTGCCAGCAGTTTTGGGGGGGGCGCGGAGACCCAGTACTTC. Translated, it gives CASSFGGGAETQYF.

The V and J genes are TRBV27 and TRBJ2-2; 12 nucleotides agree with TRBD2. The V gene end was trimmed by 5 bases and the J gene end by 3 bases; junction bases not matched to a gene: 7. The CDR3 loop spans 17 amino acids. Germline V gene data show CDR1 as MNHEY and CDR2 as SMNVEV (reference sequence). CDR3 sequence reads: CASSDRLAGVHTGELFF. For the CDR3, the DNA is TGTGCCAGCAGTGATCGACTAGCGGGAGTTCACACCGGGGAGCTGTTTTTT.

The V and J genes are TRBV30 and TRBJ2-4; TRBD2 agrees at 12 bases. J lost 0 bases, V lost 0 bases, and 3 bases had no gene match. This CDR3 is built from 17 residues. CDR1 is GTSNPN and CDR2 is SVGIG in the germline V gene (reference sequence). Here the CDR3 reads CAWSVLAGGLAKNIQYF. Written as DNA, the CDR3 is TGTGCCTGGAGTGTACTAGCGGGGGGCCTAGCCAAAAACATTCAGTACTTC.

Here the CDR3 DNA reads TGTGCCAGCCGGGTCGGGAGGGTCCCCTACGAGCAGTACTTC. This codes for CASRVGRVPYEQYF. The V call is TRBV2, the J call TRBJ2-7; 8 bases line up with TRBD2. The CDR3 has 14 amino acids. After removal of 8 bases from V and 2 bases from J, the junction contained 8 bases not matched to a gene. In germline, CDR1 is SNHLY, CDR2 FYNNEI.

This clone was counted a single time. This rearrangement joins TRBV6-4 to TRBJ2-5; 9 positions match TRBD1. This CDR3 spans 11 amino acids. Germline lookup yields CDR1 MRHNA and CDR2 SNTAGT. The V and J ends lost 6 bases and 13 bases, in that order; junction bases with no gene match: 6. CDR3 sequence (DNA): TGTGCCAGCAGCACTGGGACAGGGCCGTACTTC. Translating gives CASSTGTGPYF.

V is TRBV7-9 and J is TRBJ2-5; TRBD1 matches 7 bases. J gave up 12 bases and V 6 bases, and 7 bases lay outside the gene matches. Germline V CDR1 and CDR2: SEHNR, FQNEAQ (reference sequence). This CDR3 comprises 11 residues. The CDR3 protein is CASRWGQPEYF. CDR3 nucleotide sequence: TGTGCCAGCAGGTGGGGACAGCCGGAGTACTTC.

The rearrangement uses TRBV5-1 and TRBJ2-2; 11 bases match TRBD2. The CDR3 has 20 residues. CDR1 is SGHRS and CDR2 is YFSETQ in the germline V gene. The V segment lost 5 bases and the J segment 0 bases; nucleotides outside the gene matches: 15. CDR3 amino acids: CASSRRPGTSGMSNTGELFF. The CDR3 DNA sequence: TGCGCCAGCAGTCGAAGGCCCGGGACTAGCGGTATGTCGAACACCGGGGAGCTGTTTTTT. The variable domain in full, completed from reference TRBV5-1 and TRBJ2-2, reads KAGVTQTPRYLIKTRGQQVTLSCSPISGHRSVSWYQQTPGQGLQFLFEYFSETQRNKGNFPGRFSGRQFSNSRSEMNVSTLELGDSALYLCASSRRPGTSGMSNTGELFFGEGSRLTVL.

The rearrangement links TRBV6-5 to TRBJ1-1; tentatively, D is TRBD1 (6 bases). Germline-derived CDR1 and CDR2 are MNHEY and SVGAGI. The ends were cut back, 7 bases at V and 9 bases at J, with 21 bases in the middle. The CDR3 sequence is 14 residues long. The DNA for the CDR3 is TGTGCCAGCACCTACGGGGGGCCGGGAGCCAAAGCTTTCTTT. Its protein product is CASTYGGPGAKAFF.

Here the CDR3 reads CASSPDRVAQETQYF. Here the CDR3 DNA reads TGTGCCAGCAGCCCCGACAGGGTCGCCCAGGAGACCCAGTACTTC. This chain joins TRBV7-2 and TRBJ2-5; 7 nucleotides align to TRBD1. Trimming at V came to 5 bases and at J to 5 bases, leaving 11 bases not matched to a gene. Germline V gene lookup returns CDR1 SGHTA and CDR2 FQGNSA. The CDR3 runs to 15 residues.

This clone was observed a handful of times. This chain uses TRBV18 with TRBJ1-5, with D possibly being TRBD1 (6 bases). Germline V lookup: CDR1 KGHSH, CDR2 LQKENI. This CDR3 spans 16 amino acids. The V end was cut by 2 bases, the J end by 6 bases, with 17 bases between. CDR3 residues: CASSPEGGAIGQPQHF. For the CDR3, the DNA is TGTGCCAGCTCACCAGAAGGGGGGGCGATCGGTCAGCCCCAGCATTTT.

The rearrangement uses TRBV4-2 and TRBJ1-2, with a possible D match to TRBD1 (6 bases). The CDR3 sequence is 15 residues long. CDR1 and CDR2 from the germline V gene are LGHNA and YNFKEQ. V was trimmed by 2 bases and J by 0 bases, leaving 10 bases between them. The CDR3 DNA reads as TGTGCCAGCAGCCAACACGGGACACCTAACTATGGCTACACCTTC. The encoded protein is CASSQHGTPNYGYTF.

V is TRBV4-2 and J is TRBJ2-7, with TRBD1 identical over 9 bases. The CDR3 contains 18 residues. Germline trimming cut 1 base from V and 1 base from J; bases unmatched to any gene: 11. From germline, CDR1 is LGHNA and CDR2 YNFKEQ. CDR3 nucleotides: TGTGCCAGCAGCCAAGGCCCCCCGGGACAGGGAGTATCCTACGAGCAGTACTTC. Amino acids: CASSQGPPGQGVSYEQYF.